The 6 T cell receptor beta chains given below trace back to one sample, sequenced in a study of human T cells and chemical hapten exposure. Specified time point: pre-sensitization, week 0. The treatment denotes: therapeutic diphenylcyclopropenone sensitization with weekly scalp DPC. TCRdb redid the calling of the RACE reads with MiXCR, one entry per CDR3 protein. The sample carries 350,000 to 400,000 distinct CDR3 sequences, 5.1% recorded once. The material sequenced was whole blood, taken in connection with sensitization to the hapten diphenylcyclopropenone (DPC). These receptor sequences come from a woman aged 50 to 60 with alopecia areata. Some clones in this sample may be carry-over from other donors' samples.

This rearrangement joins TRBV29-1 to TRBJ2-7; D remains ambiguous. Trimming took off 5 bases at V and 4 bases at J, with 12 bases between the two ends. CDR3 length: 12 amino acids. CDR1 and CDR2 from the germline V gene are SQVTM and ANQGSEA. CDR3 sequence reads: CSVTSYGYEQYF. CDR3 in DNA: TGCAGCGTTACTTCATACGGGTACGAGCAGTACTTC.

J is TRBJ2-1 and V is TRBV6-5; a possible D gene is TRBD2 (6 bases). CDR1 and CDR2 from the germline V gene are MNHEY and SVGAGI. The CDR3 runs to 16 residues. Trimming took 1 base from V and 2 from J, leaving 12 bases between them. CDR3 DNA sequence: TGTGCCAGCAGTTACTGGGGACGGACTACCTACAATGAGCAGTTCTTC. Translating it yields CASSYWGRTTYNEQFF.

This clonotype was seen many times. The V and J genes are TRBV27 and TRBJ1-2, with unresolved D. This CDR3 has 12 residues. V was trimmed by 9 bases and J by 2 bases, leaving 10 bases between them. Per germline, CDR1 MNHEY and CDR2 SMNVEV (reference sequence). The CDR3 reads CARQLKNYGYTF. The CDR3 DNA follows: TGTGCCAGACAGCTTAAGAACTATGGCTACACCTTC.

The CDR3 DNA is TGCAGTGCTCAGGGGTTTGGCGAGCAGTACTTC. This gives the protein CSAQGFGEQYF. V gene TRBV20-1 combines with J gene TRBJ2-7; maybe TRBD1 (6 bases). Looked up from germline, CDR1 is DFQATT and CDR2 is SNEGSKA (reference sequence). Trimming shortened V by 5 bases and J by 6 bases, and 11 bases separated the two germline ends. CDR3 length: 11 residues.

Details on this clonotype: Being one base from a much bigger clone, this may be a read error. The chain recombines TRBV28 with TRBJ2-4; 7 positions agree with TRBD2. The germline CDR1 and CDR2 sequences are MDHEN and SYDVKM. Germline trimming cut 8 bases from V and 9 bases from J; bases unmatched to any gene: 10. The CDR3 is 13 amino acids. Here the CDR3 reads CASREVGDGIQYF. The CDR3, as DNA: TGTGCCAGCCGGGAGGTTGGGGACGGCATTCAGTACTTC.

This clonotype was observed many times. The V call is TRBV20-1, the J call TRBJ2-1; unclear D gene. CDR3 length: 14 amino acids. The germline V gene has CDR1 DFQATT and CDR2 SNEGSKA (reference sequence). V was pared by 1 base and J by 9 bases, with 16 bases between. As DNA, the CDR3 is TGCAGTGCTAGAGCCCTGTCGGGTGTCCCTGAGCAGTTCTTC. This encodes CSARALSGVPEQFF.